This T cell receptor (beta chain) was retrieved from a study of beta chain features in type 1 diabetes. Findings and limits, study-wide: In all four CD4+ subsets, TCRB CDR3 length was significantly, moderately reduced in type 1 diabetes. Diminished insertions and augmented deletions at VDJ junctions characterized type 1 diabetes patients.

Of the isolated RNA, all was reverse transcribed, and so the sequenced material was expressed TCRB transcripts. About 3.57 million reads, on average, came from each naive, central memory and regulatory T cell sample. TCRdb keeps only in-frame clones here, not all; method: immunoSEQ multiplex PCR. This sample has about 230,000 clones, with under 20% found just once. Germline V lookup: CDR1 SQVTM, CDR2 ANQGSEA. The CDR3 contains 15 residues. The junction had 8 bases not matched to a gene; V was cut back by 7 bases and J by 0 bases. Comments on this clone: Its antigen is not identified.

J is TRBJ2-1 and V is TRBV29-1, with 8 bases identical to TRBD2. This TCR came from a man aged 30 to 45 with type 1 diabetes. Material for sequencing was naive CD4+ T cells from blood. In nucleotides, the CDR3 is TGCAGCGCCGGGCAAAGCGGGAGCTCCTACAATGAGCAGTTCTTC. This gives the protein CSAGQSGSSYNEQFF.